The 10 T cell receptor beta chains reported below all come from one sample, sequenced in a study of blood T cell repertoires in COVID-19. TCRdb keeps only in-frame clones here, not all; method: immunoSEQ multiplex PCR. Of about 220,000 clones in the sample, approximately 81% were seen once. Sequencing input: peripheral blood. Source of these receptors: an elderly woman with acute or convalescent COVID-19.

This chain joins TRBV29-1 and TRBJ1-1; weak D call: TRBD1 (6 bases). Germline CDR1 and CDR2: SQVTM and ANQGSEA. The CDR3 has 15 amino acids. Trimming took off 5 bases at V and 0 bases at J, with 16 bases between the two ends. The CDR3 loop is CSVSPDSRVNTEAFF. DNA for the CDR3: TGCAGCGTTTCCCCGGACAGCCGAGTGAACACTGAAGCTTTCTTT.

The genes are TRBV5-1 and TRBJ2-2; D may be TRBD1 (6 bases). This CDR3 spans 14 amino acids. V lost 4 bases, J lost 1 base, and 8 bases lay in between. Germline CDR1 reads SGHRS; CDR2 reads YFSETQ. The CDR3 coding sequence is TGCGCCAGCAGCAAGGACAGGAACACCGGGGAGCTGTTTTTT. It yields the protein CASSKDRNTGELFF.

The gene calls are TRBV10-3 and TRBJ1-2, with 7 bases aligning to TRBD1. V lost 4 bases and J lost 1; bases outside the gene matches: 6. CDR1 and CDR2 (germline): ENHRY, SYGVKD. This CDR3 region has 15 residues. The CDR3, as DNA: TGTGCCATCAGTGCCGGGACAGAAAATAACTATGGCTACACCTTC. Its protein is CAISAGTENNYGYTF.

The chain links TRBV5-4 to TRBJ2-3, with 8 bases lining up with TRBD2. CDR3 size: 14 residues. Looked up from germline, CDR1 is SGHNT and CDR2 is YYREEE (reference sequence). After removal of 6 bases from V and 6 bases from J, the junction contained 9 bases not matched to a gene. The CDR3 here is CASTSGGPGDTQYF. The CDR3 coding sequence is TGTGCCAGCACCTCGGGGGGGCCGGGGGATACGCAGTATTTT.

This clone appeared once. V gene TRBV7-3 combines with J gene TRBJ1-2; D is uncertain. This CDR3 region has 14 residues. V dropped 5 bases and J dropped 3 bases, with 13 bases sitting between them. Germline V gene data show CDR1 as SGHTA and CDR2 as FQGTGA. DNA of the CDR3: TGTGCCAGCAGCCGGTCCCGGGAGGACTATGGCTACACCTTC. Translating gives CASSRSREDYGYTF.

The chain combines TRBV11-1 with TRBJ2-7, with 11 bases aligning to TRBD1. Looked up from germline, CDR1 is SGHAT and CDR2 is FQDESV (reference sequence). Unmatched junction bases numbered 9, after V lost 4 bases and J lost 7 bases. The CDR3 contains 15 residues. The CDR3 DNA follows: TGTGCCAGCAGCTCCCGGGACAGGGGGAAATGGGAGCAGTACTTC. Protein product: CASSSRDRGKWEQYF.

The genes are TRBV6-2 or TRBV6-3 and TRBJ1-2; D is ambiguous. CDR3 length: 15 amino acids. Trimming took 5 bases from V and 1 from J, leaving 14 bases between them. Germline V gene lookup returns CDR1 MNHEY and CDR2 SVGEGT. CDR3 DNA sequence: TGTGCCAGCAGTCTAGACGGCTTCGATAACTATGGCTACACCTTC. Encoded protein: CASSLDGFDNYGYTF.

This clone has a single count. The J gene is TRBJ2-3, the V gene TRBV7-2; 16 positions agree with TRBD2. From germline, CDR1 is SGHTA and CDR2 FQGNSA. V was pared by 5 bases and J by 2 bases, with 10 bases of the junction left unmatched. The CDR3 contains 19 residues. CDR3 sequence (DNA): TGTGCCAGCAGCCCAAAGATGGGACTAGCGGGGGGGAACACAGATACGCAGTATTTT. This sequence encodes CASSPKMGLAGGNTDTQYF.

This chain joins TRBV4-1 and TRBJ2-5, with a possible D match to TRBD2 (5 bases). Trimming pared 0 bases from V and 1 base from J, leaving 12 bases between. The V gene's germline CDR1 is MGHRA and CDR2 YSYEKL. This CDR3 comprises 16 residues. The CDR3 bases are TGCGCCAGCAGCCAAGAGGCCCGAGGAGGCCAAGAGACCCAGTACTTC. Encoded protein: CASSQEARGGQETQYF.

In this sample, this clone turned up a few times. Here the CDR3 DNA reads TGTGCCAGCAGTCCGGGACAGGGAACCAATCAGCCCCAGCATTTT. This translates into CASSPGQGTNQPQHF. The chain recombines TRBV9 with TRBJ1-5; 9 bases align to TRBD1. Germline V CDR1 and CDR2: SGDLS, YYNGEE. The V gene end was trimmed by 5 bases and the J gene end by 3 bases; junction bases not matched to a gene: 6. The CDR3 runs to 15 residues.